This is a list of T cell receptor beta chains from one sample in a study of pediatric ulcerative colitis. The protocol was immunoSEQ multiplex PCR, while the TCRdb copy is restricted to in-frame clones and leaves out a portion. This repertoire shows under 70,000 clones, about 90% found once; its top ten account for nearly 1.5%. Input material: blood. The receptors derive from a boy younger than 18 who was a control in a study of pediatric ulcerative colitis. CDR3s include the opening cysteine and the closing phenylalanine or tryptophan. The D gene is left open where the match is weak. Clone size is given for some rows only: seen once, a few or many times, or a class if the clone is expanded.

v_gene	d_gene	len	abundance	j_gene	CDR3nt	CDR3aa
TRBV7-9	NA	16	once	TRBJ1-5	TGTGCCAGCAGCTTATGGAGGGTTGAGGGCAATCAGCCCCAGCATTTT	CASSLWRVEGNQPQHF
TRBV25-1	TRBD1	16	NA	TRBJ1-5	TGTGCCAGCAGTGGTCCTGGGGGACAGACCAATCAGCCCCAGCATTTT	CASSGPGGQTNQPQHF
TRBV27	NA	15	NA	TRBJ1-4	TGTGCCAGCAGTCGGGCCAGGGTACCTAATGAAAAACTGTTTTTT	CASSRARVPNEKLFF
TRBV7-8	TRBD2	18	NA	TRBJ2-5	TGTGCCAGCAGTCATGGACTAGCGGGAGGGGCGTACCAAGAGACCCAGTACTTC	CASSHGLAGGAYQETQYF
TRBV7-2	NA	13	NA	TRBJ2-5	TGTGCCAGCAGCTTTTCGTCCGGGGAGACCCAGTACTTC	CASSFSSGETQYF
TRBV5-8	NA	13	NA	TRBJ1-1	TGTGCCAGCAGCTCAAGGGACAACACTGAAGCTTTCTTT	CASSSRDNTEAFF
TRBV7-3	NA	14	NA	TRBJ2-3	TGTGCCAGCAGCTTCGGCGCAAGCACAGATACGCAGTATTTT	CASSFGASTDTQYF
TRBV2	NA	14	NA	TRBJ2-3	TGTGCCAGGGGGGATGGACAGTCCACAGATACGCAGTATTTT	CARGDGQSTDTQYF
TRBV2	NA	15	NA	TRBJ2-7	TGTGCCAGCAGTGAAGGCGCTAGTCCCTCCTACGAGCAGTACTTC	CASSEGASPSYEQYF
TRBV5-4	NA	15	NA	TRBJ2-7	TGTGCCAGCAGCTTCGGACAAGGGGAGGTATACGAGCAGTACTTC	CASSFGQGEVYEQYF
TRBV7-2	NA	15	once	TRBJ1-4	TGTGCCAGCAGCCCGAGGACAGCCCCAAATGAAAAACTGTTTTTT	CASSPRTAPNEKLFF
TRBV10-1	TRBD1	14	NA	TRBJ2-3	TGCGCCATCAAAGACAGGGCCAAGGCAGATACGCAGTATTTT	CAIKDRAKADTQYF
TRBV27	NA	13	NA	TRBJ2-7	TGTGCCAGCAGGAAAGGGGGACACTACGAGCAGTACTTC	CASRKGGHYEQYF
TRBV6-5	NA	13	NA	TRBJ1-6	TGTGCCAGCAGTTACGACCTGAATTCACCCCTCCACTTT	CASSYDLNSPLHF
TRBV5-1	TRBD1	14	NA	TRBJ1-3	TGCGCCAGCAGCTTACAGGGGGGTGGAAACACCATATATTTT	CASSLQGGGNTIYF
TRBV4-1	TRBD2	17	NA	TRBJ2-3	TGCGCCAGCAGCCCGACCGTTTTCGAGCGGGATATAGATACGCAGTATTTT	CASSPTVFERDIDTQYF
TRBV25-1	TRBD1	17	NA	TRBJ1-5	TGTGCCAGCAGTGAAAACGACAGGGAGGGGAACAATCAGCCCCAGCATTTT	CASSENDREGNNQPQHF
TRBV29-1	TRBD2	14	once	TRBJ2-3	TGCAGCGTTGTAAGGCTAGCGGGAGAAGATACGCAGTATTTT	CSVVRLAGEDTQYF
TRBV5-4	NA	13	NA	TRBJ2-1	TGTGCCAGCAGCTTACGAGGGGCGAATGAGCAGTTCTTC	CASSLRGANEQFF
TRBV5-1	TRBD1	16	NA	TRBJ2-2	TGCGCCAGCAGCTTTGTAACAGGGGGCGATGTCGGGGAGCTGTTTTTT	CASSFVTGGDVGELFF
TRBV19	TRBD2	16	NA	TRBJ2-1	TGTGCCAGTAGTACGGAGCGGGGTACCCGAGACGATGAGCAGTTCTTC	CASSTERGTRDDEQFF
TRBV27	NA	13	NA	TRBJ2-1	TGTGCCAGCAACGAAACCAGTACCGATGAGCAGTTCTTC	CASNETSTDEQFF
TRBV9	TRBD2	17	NA	TRBJ2-3	TGTGCCAGCAGCGTAGAGCTAGCGGGGGGCCTGGGAGATACGCAGTATTTT	CASSVELAGGLGDTQYF
TRBV5-1	TRBD2	20	NA	TRBJ2-1	TGCGCCAGCAGCTTGGCCCTGACTAGCGGGAGCGAGGTGAGGTACAATGAGCAGTTCTTC	CASSLALTSGSEVRYNEQFF
TRBV18	NA	16	NA	TRBJ1-6	TGTGCCAGCTCACCACTGGCGCGCAGGGCTAATTCACCCCTCCACTTT	CASSPLARRANSPLHF
TRBV7-9	NA	13	NA	TRBJ1-3	TGTGCCAGCAGCTTAGACGGTGGAAACACCATATATTTT	CASSLDGGNTIYF
TRBV6-1	NA	16	NA	TRBJ2-1	TGTGCCAGCAGTGAAGGGTTAGGGGGAGGGCCTTTTGAGCAGTTCTTC	CASSEGLGGGPFEQFF
TRBV29-1	NA	13	NA	TRBJ2-1	TGCAGCGTTGAGTCACGTTCGTTGTATGAGCAGTTCTTC	CSVESRSLYEQFF
TRBV4-1	NA	17	NA	TRBJ2-1	TGCGCCAGCAGCCAAGTGGATATGGGATTCTCCTACAATGAGCAGTTCTTC	CASSQVDMGFSYNEQFF
TRBV5-1	TRBD1	16	once	TRBJ1-1	TGCGCCAGCAGCCCCGAACAGGGGCCCCTGGGGACTGAAGCTTTCTTT	CASSPEQGPLGTEAFF
TRBV27	TRBD2	12	NA	TRBJ2-7	TGTGCCAGCAGTTTTCGGGGGGGCGAGCAGTACTTC	CASSFRGGEQYF
TRBV28	NA	12	NA	TRBJ2-7	TGTGCCAGCAGTTTCCTGTCTGACGAGCAGTACTTC	CASSFLSDEQYF
TRBV6-4	TRBD2	15	NA	TRBJ2-1	TGTGCCAGCAGTCCTACTAGCGGCGACTACAATGAGCAGTTCTTC	CASSPTSGDYNEQFF
TRBV6-5	NA	13	NA	TRBJ1-2	TGTGCCACCTTGGATGGGGAGGGACACGGCTACACCTTC	CATLDGEGHGYTF
TRBV19	NA	13	NA	TRBJ1-4	TGTGCCAGTAATCCGGGGCGTAATGAAAAACTGTTTTTT	CASNPGRNEKLFF
TRBV7-9	NA	12	NA	TRBJ2-7	TGTGCCAGCAGCGTCGGCTCCTACGAGCAGTACTTC	CASSVGSYEQYF
TRBV11-2	NA	15	NA	TRBJ2-1	TGTGCCAGCAGCCAAATGGGGGAGTCTCGGAGTGAGCAGTTCTTC	CASSQMGESRSEQFF
TRBV15	NA	17	NA	TRBJ1-5	TGTGCCACCAGCAGACTCTCTGGGGGGAGCGGCAATCAGCCCCAGCATTTT	CATSRLSGGSGNQPQHF
TRBV6-1	TRBD2	14	NA	TRBJ2-1	TGTGCCAGCAGTCTAGCGGGAGGATGGGATGAGCAGTTCTTC	CASSLAGGWDEQFF
TRBV2	NA	13	NA	TRBJ2-1	TGTGCCAGCAGTACCGACCAGAAATTTGAGCAGTTCTTC	CASSTDQKFEQFF
TRBV29-1	NA	13	NA	TRBJ2-1	TGCAGCGTTGTACAGGGGGGGTACAATGAGCAGTTCTTC	CSVVQGGYNEQFF
TRBV5-4	TRBD2	17	NA	TRBJ2-3	TGTGCCAGCAGCTCTACGATAGCGGGAGAGAGCACAGATACGCAGTATTTT	CASSSTIAGESTDTQYF
TRBV6-1	NA	14	NA	TRBJ1-3	TGTGCCAGCGTTTCTGGGGGGGAAGGAAACACCATATATTTT	CASVSGGEGNTIYF
TRBV2	NA	16	NA	TRBJ2-3	TGTGCCAGCAGTCCCCAACTTGCGGTAAACGCAGATACGCAGTATTTT	CASSPQLAVNADTQYF
TRBV14	NA	15	NA	TRBJ2-5	TGTGCCAGCAGCCACACCCCACCGGGACGTGGGACCCAGTACTTC	CASSHTPPGRGTQYF
TRBV12-2	NA	18	NA	TRBJ1-3	TGTGCAAGTCGCTACCTAAACCCCCAGGGACTCTCTGGAAACACCATATATTTT	CASRYLNPQGLSGNTIYF
TRBV4-3	NA	17	NA	TRBJ1-4	TGCGCCAGCAGCCAAGGTCTCGTAGGGGCGTATAATGAAAAACTGTTTTTT	CASSQGLVGAYNEKLFF
TRBV6-1	NA	12	NA	TRBJ1-5	TGTGCCAGCGGAAGCCACGCCCAGCCCCAGCATTTT	CASGSHAQPQHF
TRBV5-1	NA	15	NA	TRBJ1-2	TGCGCCAGCAGCTTGGACGGGCACGCTAACTATGGCTACACCTTC	CASSLDGHANYGYTF
TRBV6-5	NA	13	NA	TRBJ1-4	TGTGCCAGCAGATCACAGGAACCTCCCTTTCTCTTTTTT	CASRSQEPPFLFF
TRBV6-1	NA	16	NA	TRBJ1-5	TGTGCCAGCAGTGAAGCGGTTTCTGGGGCTGGACAGCCCCAGCATTTT	CASSEAVSGAGQPQHF
TRBV19	NA	15	NA	TRBJ1-2	TGTGCCAGTAGTATCGGCCAGGGGCGTAACTATGGCTACACCTTC	CASSIGQGRNYGYTF
TRBV11-2	NA	13	few	TRBJ1-1	TGTGCCAGCAACTTAGTCCGGGGGACTGAAGCTTTCTTT	CASNLVRGTEAFF